This TCR beta chain was profiled in a study of T cells after yellow fever vaccination. The study's findings and limits: In FACS-sorted repertoires, abundant clonotypes from the bulk population could appear as contaminants. Subsequent to the booster, the majority of primary-vaccination clones reappeared (96% CD4, about 90% CD8).

This clonotype was observed a few times. The antigen is unknown. The CDR3 totals 15 residues. Trimming took off 0 bases at V and 1 base at J, with 9 bases between the two ends. CDR1 and CDR2 from the germline V gene are LNHNV and YYDKDF (reference sequence). Template-switching 5'RACE yielded the TCR cDNA; a universal primer site and UMIs were added in the process. TCRdb recomputed calls from the 5' RACE reads with MiXCR, one row per CDR3 protein. Found here are 300,000 or so distinct CDR3 sequences, roughly 7.5% of them singletons; the top ten hold approximately 16%. The V call is TRBV15, the J call TRBJ1-2; D is undetermined. The sequence was obtained from a man aged 18 to 35 who received the YFV17D yellow fever vaccine. Sequenced material: PBMCs, taken about 41 days after the first yellow fever vaccination. The CDR3: CATSREHGVNYGYTF. The CDR3 nucleotides read TGTGCCACCAGCAGAGAGCATGGGGTTAACTATGGCTACACCTTC.